The 21 T cell receptor beta chains presented below share a single source sample, sequenced in a study of PD-L1 blockade in urothelial cancer. Stated time point: peripheral blood 6 weeks after treatment start. Measured with immunoSEQ multiplex PCR; TCRdb has only the in-frame clones, and not every one. The sample records some 31,000 clones, approximately 80% being singletons. The source was PBMCs, collected around atezolizumab (anti-PD-L1) treatment. Every receptor here comes from a man aged 65 to 79 with urothelial cancer.

This clone is termed medium-sized. This sequence joins TRBV6-1 and TRBJ1-6; 8 nucleotides line up with TRBD1. The CDR3 totals 14 residues. The germline CDR1 and CDR2 sequences are MNHNS and SASEGT. J gave up 9 bases and V 2 bases, and 3 bases lay outside the gene matches. The CDR3 nucleotides read TGTGCCAGCAGTGAAACAGGGGGTATTTCACCCCTCCACTTT. Translating gives CASSETGGISPLHF.

The V gene is TRBV18, the J gene TRBJ2-7; the match to TRBD2 covers 8 bases. Trimming took 4 bases from V and 4 from J; bases not matched to a gene: 6. Germline CDR1 and CDR2: KGHSH and LQKENI. The CDR3 is 14 residues long. Written as DNA, the CDR3 is TGTGCCAGCTCACGATCAGCGGGAGAGTACGAGCAGTACTTC. Translating gives CASSRSAGEYEQYF.

This clone was detected only a few times. CDR3 bases: TGCGCCAGCAGCTTGCAACAGGGTGATGGCTACACCTTC. Its translation: CASSLQQGDGYTF. This chain uses TRBV5-1 with TRBJ1-2; D may be TRBD1 (6 bases). V lost 1 base, J lost 6 bases, and 10 bases lay in between. There are 13 residues in the CDR3. The germline V gene has CDR1 SGHRS and CDR2 YFSETQ.

This clone has only a few counts. This chain uses TRBV25-1 with TRBJ2-5, with 11 bases lining up with TRBD2. The CDR3 contains 15 residues. Germline V lookup: CDR1 MGHDK, CDR2 SYGVNS. V lost 6 bases, J lost 1 base, and 4 bases stayed unmatched. The CDR3 region is CASRSLAGAQETQYF. CDR3 sequence (DNA): TGTGCCAGCAGGTCACTAGCGGGGGCCCAAGAGACCCAGTACTTC.

This chain joins TRBV6-6 and TRBJ2-1, with 10 bases aligning to TRBD2. The CDR3 is 14 residues long. Germline values: CDR1 MNHNY, CDR2 SVGAGI (reference sequence). Trimming removed 11 bases from V and 1 base from J; junction bases left unmatched: 5. CDR3 bases: TGTGCCCACCAGCGGGAGGGTTCCTACAATGAGCAGTTCTTC. It is translated as CAHQREGSYNEQFF.

This clone was seen a single time. This sequence joins TRBV28 and TRBJ2-1, with D possibly being TRBD2 (5 bases). This CDR3 contains 15 residues. Germline loops: CDR1 MDHEN, CDR2 SYDVKM. V was trimmed by 8 bases and J by 6 bases, leaving 20 bases between them. In nucleotides, the CDR3 is TGTGCCAGCGGTTACCCCTCGGAGGCTAGCAATGAGCAGTTCTTC. Translated, it gives CASGYPSEASNEQFF.

The chain is built from TRBV2 and TRBJ2-1, with D perhaps TRBD2 (5 bases). The CDR3 covers 16 residues. With 6 bases removed from V and 1 base from J, the gap between germline ends came to 16 bases. Germline CDR1 and CDR2: SNHLY and FYNNEI. CDR3 amino acids: CASRLPARTSYNEQFF. In DNA form, the CDR3 reads TGTGCCAGCAGGTTACCGGCGCGGACTTCCTACAATGAGCAGTTCTTC.

The rearrangement joins TRBV7-2 to TRBJ2-3; 8 bases are a match to TRBD1. The CDR3 loop spans 18 amino acids. Germline V lookup: CDR1 SGHTA, CDR2 FQGNSA. J gave up 0 bases and V 5 bases, and 13 bases lay outside the gene matches. In DNA form, the CDR3 reads TGTGCCAGCAGCGCCTCATCCACCAGGGGGCTTAGCACAGATACGCAGTATTTT. Amino acids: CASSASSTRGLSTDTQYF.

The chain carries TRBV7-2 and TRBJ1-2, with 11 positions matching TRBD1. There are 17 residues in the CDR3. Germline V lookup: CDR1 SGHTA, CDR2 FQGNSA. The ends lost 1 base at V and 6 bases at J; junction bases unmatched: 10. CDR3 residues: CASSLDRDRGTVDGYTF. The CDR3 DNA reads as TGTGCCAGCAGCTTAGATCGGGACAGGGGGACGGTGGATGGCTACACCTTC.

J is TRBJ1-2 and V is TRBV11-2, with D maybe TRBD1 (6 bases). The V gene's germline CDR1 is SGHAT and CDR2 FQNNGV. CDR3 length equals 14 residues. V lost 0 bases and J lost 7, with 12 bases in between. The CDR3 DNA follows: TGTGCCAGCAGCTTAGAGCGGGGGGCGGGTGGCTACACCTTC. Residues: CASSLERGAGGYTF.

The rearrangement joins TRBV11-3 to TRBJ2-2, with TRBD1 identical over 9 bases. With 2 bases clipped from V and 1 base from J, the junction kept 2 bases outside the gene matches. Germline V gene data show CDR1 as SGHNT and CDR2 as YENEEA. This CDR3 contains 16 residues. In DNA form, the CDR3 reads TGTGCCAGCAGCTTAAGGGGACAGGGGAACACCGGGGAGCTGTTTTTT. Amino acids: CASSLRGQGNTGELFF.

The chain couples TRBV6-5 to TRBJ2-5; maybe TRBD1 (6 bases). Trimming cost V 6 bases and J 2 bases, with 10 bases left between them. This CDR3 is 13 amino acids long. Germline V CDR1 and CDR2: MNHEY, SVGAGI. The DNA of the CDR3 is TGTGCCAGCAGCCCTGGGACACAAGAGACCCAGTACTTC. Translation gives CASSPGTQETQYF.

The chain uses TRBV6-6 and TRBJ1-3, with a tentative D call TRBD1 (6 bases). The CDR3 loop spans 12 amino acids. Germline V CDR1 and CDR2: MNHNY, SVGAGI (reference sequence). V lost 8 bases, J lost 5 bases, and 10 bases lay in between. CDR3 amino acids: CASHRERNTIYF. As DNA, the CDR3 is TGTGCCAGCCACAGGGAAAGAAACACCATATATTTT.

CDR3: CASSAGQTGTVQYF. Written as DNA, the CDR3 is TGTGCCAGCAGCGCGGGACAGACCGGGACGGTGCAGTACTTC. This chain links TRBV7-2 with TRBJ2-7; a weak D match, TRBD1 (7 bases). From germline, CDR1 is SGHTA and CDR2 FQGNSA. Between the trimmed V and J ends, which lost 5 bases and 9 bases, there was a span of 20 bases. CDR3 length: 14 amino acids.

The rearrangement links TRBV6-6 to TRBJ1-2, with D possibly being TRBD1 (5 bases). The CDR3 covers 14 residues. Trimming cost V 2 bases and J 4 bases, with 11 bases left between them. CDR1 MNHNY and CDR2 SVGAGI come from the germline V gene (reference sequence). CDR3 in amino acids: CASSYRGSSYGYTF. CDR3 DNA: TGTGCCAGCAGTTACAGGGGTTCATCCTATGGCTACACCTTC.

The chain recombines TRBV5-4 with TRBJ2-1; TRBD2 matches at 10 bases. Germline CDR1 SGHNT, CDR2 YYREEE (reference sequence). This CDR3 has 17 residues. The junction had 6 bases not matched to a gene; V was cut back by 3 bases and J by 0 bases. DNA for the CDR3: TGTGCCAGCAGCTCGAGGACTAGCGGCCGCTCCTACAATGAGCAGTTCTTC. This translates into CASSSRTSGRSYNEQFF.

This chain joins TRBV11-3 and TRBJ2-1; TRBD2 matches 8 bases. The V segment lost 1 base and the J segment 7 bases; nucleotides outside the gene matches: 6. From germline, CDR1 is SGHNT and CDR2 YENEEA. The CDR3 extends over 15 amino acids. CDR3 coding DNA: TGTGCCAGCAGCTTAGGAGCGGGAGTGGGAAATGAGCAGTTCTTC. It is translated as CASSLGAGVGNEQFF.

This clone was seen once. The chain has TRBV16 and TRBJ1-1; tentatively, D is TRBD1 (5 bases). V lost 0 bases, J lost 5 bases, and 10 bases lay in between. The CDR3 is 14 amino acids. The germline V gene has CDR1 KGHSY and CDR2 FQNENV. CDR3 sequence reads: CASSQSTGGTEAFF. The DNA for the CDR3 is TGTGCCAGCAGCCAATCAACAGGAGGGACTGAAGCTTTCTTT.

V and J are TRBV19 and TRBJ2-2, with 8 bases that match TRBD1. Germline lookup yields CDR1 LNHDA and CDR2 SQIVND (reference sequence). V trimming: 5 bases; J trimming: 7 bases; junction bases outside the gene matches: 9. This CDR3 is built from 15 residues. The CDR3 nucleotides are TGTGCCAGTAGTTCCGGGACAGGAGGATTCGGGGAGCTGTTTTTT. This sequence encodes CASSSGTGGFGELFF.

This clone showed up just once. This rearrangement joins TRBV10-1 to TRBJ1-2; 10 nucleotides line up with TRBD1. Germline trimming cut 6 bases from V and 4 bases from J; bases unmatched to any gene: 8. This CDR3 has 15 residues. The germline V gene encodes CDR1 WNHNN and CDR2 SYGVQD (reference sequence). In nucleotides, the CDR3 is TGCGCCAGCAGGGACAGGGGGAGTACTCCCTATGGCTACACCTTC. Translated, it gives CASRDRGSTPYGYTF.

The chain combines TRBV11-2 with TRBJ2-3; 12 bases are a match to TRBD2. The V gene's germline CDR1 is SGHAT and CDR2 FQNNGV. Trimming cost V 5 bases and J 3 bases; bases outside gene matches: 6. The CDR3 is 16 residues long. CDR3 sequence reads: CASSRLAGVRTDTQYF. Written as DNA, the CDR3 is TGTGCCAGCAGCCGACTAGCGGGAGTGAGGACAGATACGCAGTATTTT.